Listed below are T cell receptor beta chains from one sample, sequenced in a study of blood T cell repertoires in COVID-19. Using immunoSEQ multiplex PCR, the repertoire was profiled, and TCRdb retains in-frame clones only, with some absent. Of approximately 70,000 clones in the sample, around 84% were seen once. Sequenced: peripheral blood. These receptors all stem from a woman aged 70 to 79 with acute or convalescent COVID-19. Each CDR3 is given with its conserved first and last residue. D genes are given only for firm matches. Rows give clone size only sometimes, using once, few, many, or a class for an expanded clone.

D: TRBD2; size: -; V: TRBV27; J: TRBJ2-4; CDR3: CASSLSGLAGAKNIQYF; DNA: TGTGCCAGCAGTTTATCGGGACTAGCGGGAGCCAAAAACATTCAGTACTTC
D: -; size: once; V: TRBV12-3/TRBV12-4; J: TRBJ1-1; CDR3: CASSQPPAVEAFF; DNA: TGTGCCAGCAGTCAGCCCCCTGCGGTTGAAGCTTTCTTT
D: -; size: -; V: TRBV18; J: TRBJ2-7; CDR3: CASSPLRRQEHSYEQYF; DNA: TGTGCCAGCTCACCACTCAGAAGACAGGAACACTCCTACGAGCAGTACTTC
D: -; size: -; V: TRBV2; J: TRBJ2-5; CDR3: CASSERTAGQTQYF; DNA: TGTGCCAGCAGTGAAAGGACGGCGGGACAGACCCAGTACTTC
D: -; size: once; V: TRBV19; J: TRBJ1-5; CDR3: CASRAITGNQPQHF; DNA: TGTGCGAGTCGGGCCATTACAGGAAATCAGCCCCAGCATTTT
D: TRBD2; size: few; V: TRBV7-2; J: TRBJ2-1; CDR3: CASSLGQGGNEQFF; DNA: TGTGCCAGCAGCTTAGGCCAGGGAGGGAATGAGCAGTTCTTC
D: TRBD2; size: -; V: TRBV5-1; J: TRBJ2-7; CDR3: CASSLDGGYYEQYF; DNA: TGCGCCAGCAGCTTGGACGGGGGGTACTACGAGCAGTACTTC
D: -; size: -; V: TRBV5-8; J: TRBJ2-3; CDR3: CASSLGQLGTDTQYF; DNA: TGTGCCAGCAGCCTCGGACAGCTCGGCACAGATACGCAGTATTTT
D: -; size: -; V: TRBV3-1/TRBV3-2; J: TRBJ2-7; CDR3: CASSPSSGIGGHEQYF; DNA: TGTGCCAGCAGCCCATCGTCTGGAATAGGAGGACACGAGCAGTACTTC
D: TRBD2; size: once; V: TRBV13; J: TRBJ2-5; CDR3: CASSSTLRLAGKETQYF; DNA: TGTGCCAGCAGCTCCACCCTCAGACTAGCGGGAAAGGAGACCCAGTACTTC
D: -; size: -; V: TRBV5-1; J: TRBJ2-7; CDR3: CASSLEGGYEQYF; DNA: TGCGCCAGCAGCTTGGAGGGAGGTTACGAGCAGTACTTC
D: -; size: -; V: TRBV28; J: TRBJ2-7; CDR3: CASSRAQNSYEQYF; DNA: TGTGCCAGCAGCCGCGCACAGAACTCCTACGAGCAGTACTTC
D: TRBD1; size: -; V: TRBV11-2; J: TRBJ2-7; CDR3: CASSSGTGFYEQYF; DNA: TGTGCCAGCAGCTCCGGGACAGGGTTTTACGAGCAGTACTTC
D: TRBD1; size: -; V: TRBV30; J: TRBJ1-2; CDR3: CAWGGTGIHGYTF; DNA: TGTGCCTGGGGTGGGACAGGAATCCATGGCTACACCTTC
D: TRBD2; size: -; V: TRBV6-2/TRBV6-3; J: TRBJ2-5; CDR3: CASSTGLAGAETQYF; DNA: TGTGCCAGCAGTACTGGACTAGCGGGGGCAGAGACCCAGTACTTC
D: TRBD2; size: -; V: TRBV20-1; J: TRBJ2-7; CDR3: CSASKSGGAYEQYF; DNA: TGCAGTGCTAGTAAAAGCGGGGGGGCCTACGAGCAGTACTTC
D: TRBD1; size: -; V: TRBV5-5; J: TRBJ1-2; CDR3: CASSPGTVNYGYTF; DNA: TGTGCCAGCAGCCCCGGGACAGTCAACTATGGCTACACCTTC
D: -; size: -; V: TRBV6-5; J: TRBJ1-6; CDR3: CASRINRESTLHF; DNA: TGTGCCAGCAGGATAAACAGGGAATCAACCCTCCACTTT
D: -; size: -; V: TRBV12-3/TRBV12-4; J: TRBJ2-5; CDR3: CASSRVTETQYF; DNA: TGTGCCAGCAGTCGGGTTACGGAGACCCAGTACTTC
D: -; size: -; V: TRBV2; J: TRBJ2-5; CDR3: CASTSLGTQYF; DNA: TGTGCCAGCACCTCCCTAGGGACCCAGTACTTC
D: TRBD1; size: -; V: TRBV30; J: TRBJ1-1; CDR3: CAYRGWTEAFF; DNA: TGTGCCTACAGGGGGTGGACTGAAGCTTTCTTT
D: TRBD1; size: -; V: TRBV18; J: TRBJ2-2; CDR3: CASSQGTVGFTGELFF; DNA: TGTGCCAGCTCACAGGGGACAGTCGGATTCACCGGGGAGCTGTTTTTT